The sequence of this TCR beta chain was determined in a study of shared clonotypes between healthy human individuals. The wider study: Donors, aged 18 to 49, were a couple of women and three men. Whole-study results and caveats: Sequencing depth was expected to influence donor clonotype sharing. The study found roughly 5% of naive CD4 clonotypes shared across four donors.

The CDR3 is 15 amino acids. Trimming took 3 bases from V and 0 from J, leaving 11 bases between them. CDR1 and CDR2 (germline): SNHLY, FYNNEI. Each cell subset's genomic DNA was divided evenly among several immunoSEQ plates. Measured with immunoSEQ multiplex PCR; TCRdb has only the in-frame clones, and not every one. The table records millions of clones, around 93% of them present only once. In the naive CD8 group, cells lacked CD45RO and were positively selected for CCR7, so terminally differentiated effector memory CD45RA+ cells were left out. This clone was recorded once. Its target is not known. The receptor was derived from a man younger than 35 in good health. Some clones in this sample may be carry-over from other donors' samples. Sequencing was performed on naive CD8+ T cells from PBMCs. The chain combines TRBV2 with TRBJ1-1; possible D gene TRBD1, 6 bases. DNA for the CDR3: TGTGCCAGCAGTGATTGGGCAGGGGTGAACACTGAAGCTTTCTTT. Encoded protein: CASSDWAGVNTEAFF.